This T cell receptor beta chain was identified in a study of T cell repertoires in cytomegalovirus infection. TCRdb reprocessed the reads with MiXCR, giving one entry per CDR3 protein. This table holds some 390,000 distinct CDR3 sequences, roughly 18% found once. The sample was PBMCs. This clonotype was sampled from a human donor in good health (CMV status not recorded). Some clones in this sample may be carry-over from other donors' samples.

This CDR3 reads CASSGSETQYF. CDR3 nucleotide sequence: TGTGCCAGCAGCGGGTCGGAGACCCAGTACTTC. V and J are TRBV7-9 and TRBJ2-5; no firm D call. Looked up from germline, CDR1 is SEHNR and CDR2 is FQNEAQ (reference sequence). This CDR3 contains 11 residues. V was cut by 5 bases and J by 5 bases, with 6 bases left in between.